This TCR beta chain was sequenced in a study of blood T cell repertoires in COVID-19 (dated by TCRdb to the early 2020s). At the level of the whole study: Collaborator samples came from the United States, Italy and Spain and covered acute and convalescent phases of COVID-19. The prospective study material was composed of cDNA or gDNA derived from T cells, B-cell-depleted T cells, or PBMCs. Subjects who had been exposed to COVID-19, were actively infected with it, or had recovered from it provided the deeply sampled blood TCRbeta repertoires that made up the dataset. The repertoires were made available in a free public database intended to serve as a resource for research on the immune response to SARS-CoV-2. The samples were drawn from the first 160 participants of the ongoing ImmuneRACE study and from 950 to 1,500 subjects provided by 6 global collaborators. The sample metadata nearly always contained a de-identified subject ID, COVID-19 status, age in years and sex. Where HLA class I and class II types were available, the types were taken from metadata supplied by the sample provider, not from assay-based typing.

The immunoSEQ Assay, a bias-controlled multiplex PCR, was used to amplify TCRbeta CDR3 regions from genomic DNA. As for the original processing: The number of nucleated cells in each sample was estimated by amplification of reference gene primers within the assay. To quantify the absolute abundance of each unique TCRbeta CDR3 rearrangement, sequence reads were collapsed and filtered. For each sample, productive Simpson clonality was calculated by taking the square root of Simpson's diversity index across productive rearrangements. The clones in this table, taken by TCRdb from immuneACCESS, are in-frame only. Not every clone is retained; where verified, under half of the shortfall comes from an unresolved V gene, and the cause of the rest is unknown. V and J calls and clone size come straight from that table; D and trimming were deduced from the DNA. The sample contains about 99,000 clones, over 70% of them found a single time. Jointly, the top ten make up about 15% of the sample.

Notes on this clone: Its antigen remains undetermined. No much larger clone is present one base from it, and per-base qualities are unavailable.

The full study reports these points: Clinical and demographic metadata were provided uncurated, with the amount varying by source and participant.

CDR1 and CDR2 are read off the germline V gene as MDHEN and SYDVKM. The CDR3 runs 19 amino acids, cysteine and phenylalanine included. Kept here is only the CDR3 DNA, which spans 57 bases and is read in frame from base 1. Trimmed from V: 5 bases; trimmed from J: 7 bases; junction bases lacking a gene match: 21. Collaborating institutions collected whole blood in K2EDTA tubes following their own protocols. For TCRbeta analysis, collaborator samples were shipped as frozen whole blood, as isolated PBMCs, or as DNA extracted from either sample type. This sequence originates from a man in his forties or fifties with acute or convalescent COVID-19. Sequenced material: peripheral blood. The receptor chain draws on TRBV28 and TRBJ1-5, and TRBD1 matches 9 of the central bases. The CDR3 corresponds to CASSQRTGAGFRGWQPQHF. The DNA is TGTGCCAGCAGTCAACGGACAGGGGCCGGGTTTCGGGGTTGGCAGCCCCAGCATTTT.